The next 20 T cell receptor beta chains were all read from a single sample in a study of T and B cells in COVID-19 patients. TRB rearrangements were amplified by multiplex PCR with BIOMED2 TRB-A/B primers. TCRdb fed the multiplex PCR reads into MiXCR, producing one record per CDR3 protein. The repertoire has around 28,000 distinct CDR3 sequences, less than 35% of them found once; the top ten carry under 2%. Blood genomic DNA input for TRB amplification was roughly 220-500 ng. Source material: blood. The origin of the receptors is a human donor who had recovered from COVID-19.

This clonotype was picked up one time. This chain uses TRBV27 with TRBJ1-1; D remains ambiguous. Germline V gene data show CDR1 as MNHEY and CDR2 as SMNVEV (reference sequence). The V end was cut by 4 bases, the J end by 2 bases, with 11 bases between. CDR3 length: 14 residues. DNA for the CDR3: TGTGCCAGCAGTTCTTCCGCATTAAACACTGAAGCTTTCTTT. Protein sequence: CASSSSALNTEAFF.

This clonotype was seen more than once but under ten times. The CDR3 DNA is TGTGCCAGTAGTTCGTCCGGGACAGTAAATGAAAAACTGTTTTTT. It codes for CASSSSGTVNEKLFF. The chain links TRBV19 to TRBJ1-4; 7 bases match TRBD1. Losses at the gene ends were 5 bases for V and 5 bases for J; bases not matched to a gene: 8. Germline V gene lookup returns CDR1 LNHDA and CDR2 SQIVND (reference sequence). The CDR3 is made up of 15 amino acids.

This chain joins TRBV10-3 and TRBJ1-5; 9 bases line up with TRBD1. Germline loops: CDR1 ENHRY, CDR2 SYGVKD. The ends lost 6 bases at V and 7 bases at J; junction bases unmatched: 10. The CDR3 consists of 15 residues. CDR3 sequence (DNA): TGTGCCATCAGCGAGACGGACAGGGGAAGCCAGCCCCAGCATTTT. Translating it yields CAISETDRGSQPQHF.

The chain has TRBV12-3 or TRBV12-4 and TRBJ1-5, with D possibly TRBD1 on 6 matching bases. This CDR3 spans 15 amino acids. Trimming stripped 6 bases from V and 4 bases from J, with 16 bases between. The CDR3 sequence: CASSKFRDTNQPQHF. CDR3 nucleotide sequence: TGTGCCAGCAGCAAATTCCGGGACACTAATCAGCCCCAGCATTTT.

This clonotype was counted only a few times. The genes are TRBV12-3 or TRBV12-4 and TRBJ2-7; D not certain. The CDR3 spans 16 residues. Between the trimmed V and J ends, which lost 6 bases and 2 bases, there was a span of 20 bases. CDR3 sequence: CASSPFDAVPAYEQYF. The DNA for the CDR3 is TGTGCCAGCAGCCCATTTGACGCGGTGCCGGCCTACGAGCAGTACTTC.

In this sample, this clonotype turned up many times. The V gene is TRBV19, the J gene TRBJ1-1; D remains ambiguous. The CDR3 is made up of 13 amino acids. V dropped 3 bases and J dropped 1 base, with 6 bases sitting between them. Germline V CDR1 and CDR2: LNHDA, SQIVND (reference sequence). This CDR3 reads CASSIGRNTEAFF. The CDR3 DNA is TGTGCCAGTAGTATCGGGCGGAACACTGAAGCTTTCTTT.

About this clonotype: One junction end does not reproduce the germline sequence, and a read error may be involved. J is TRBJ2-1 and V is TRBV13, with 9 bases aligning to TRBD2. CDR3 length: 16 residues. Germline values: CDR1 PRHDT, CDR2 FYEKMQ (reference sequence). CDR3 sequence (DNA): TGTGCCAGCAGCCTAGGGACTAGCAGTTATGACAATGAGCAGTTCTTC. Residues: CASSLGTSSYDNEQFF.

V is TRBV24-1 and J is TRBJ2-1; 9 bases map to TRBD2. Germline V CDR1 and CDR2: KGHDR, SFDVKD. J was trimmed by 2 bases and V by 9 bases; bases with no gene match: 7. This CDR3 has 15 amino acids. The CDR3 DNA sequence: TGTGCCACCGCGGTTAGCGGGAGTACCTACAATGAGCAGTTCTTC. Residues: CATAVSGSTYNEQFF.

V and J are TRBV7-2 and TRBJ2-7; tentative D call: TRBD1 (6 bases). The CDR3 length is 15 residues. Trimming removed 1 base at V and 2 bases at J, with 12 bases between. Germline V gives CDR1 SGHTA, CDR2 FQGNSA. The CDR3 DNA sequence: TGTGCCAGCAGCTTAGAGGGGGTTCCAACCTACGAGCAGTACTTC. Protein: CASSLEGVPTYEQYF.

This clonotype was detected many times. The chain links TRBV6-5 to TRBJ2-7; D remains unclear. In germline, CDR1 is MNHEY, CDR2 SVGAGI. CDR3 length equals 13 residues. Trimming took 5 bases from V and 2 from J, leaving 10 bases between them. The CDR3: CASSEGRAYEQYF. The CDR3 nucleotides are TGTGCCAGCAGTGAAGGTCGGGCCTACGAGCAGTACTTC.

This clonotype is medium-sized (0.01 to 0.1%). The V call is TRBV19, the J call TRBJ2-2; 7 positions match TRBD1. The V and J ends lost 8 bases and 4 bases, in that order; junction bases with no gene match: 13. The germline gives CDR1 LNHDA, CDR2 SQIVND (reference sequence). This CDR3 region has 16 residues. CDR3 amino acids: CASDDPSGQTTGELFF. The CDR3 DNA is TGTGCCAGTGACGATCCATCGGGACAGACCACCGGGGAGCTGTTTTTT.

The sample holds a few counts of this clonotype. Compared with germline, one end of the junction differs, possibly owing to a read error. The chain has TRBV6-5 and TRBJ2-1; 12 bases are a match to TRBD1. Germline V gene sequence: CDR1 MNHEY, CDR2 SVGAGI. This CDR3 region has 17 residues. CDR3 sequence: CASSDSTRDRGQDEQFF. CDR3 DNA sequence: TGTGCCAGCAGTGACTCGACCCGGGACAGGGGGCAGGATGAGCAGTTCTTC.

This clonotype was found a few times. This CDR3 is CASSLAGGGEQFF. CDR3 DNA: TGTGCCAGCAGCTTAGCGGGAGGTGGTGAGCAGTTCTTC. V and J are TRBV7-9 and TRBJ2-1; tentative D call: TRBD2 (6 bases). The CDR3 is 13 amino acids. Deletions cut 0 bases from V and 9 bases from J, with 9 bases between. Germline CDR1 and CDR2: SEHNR and FQNEAQ (reference sequence).

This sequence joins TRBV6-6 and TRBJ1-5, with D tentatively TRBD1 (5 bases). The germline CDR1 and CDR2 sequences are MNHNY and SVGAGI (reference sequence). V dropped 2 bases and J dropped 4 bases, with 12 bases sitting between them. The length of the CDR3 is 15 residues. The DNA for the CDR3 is TGTGCCAGCAGTTACGTAGGGGTCCTGAATCAGCCCCAGCATTTT. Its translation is CASSYVGVLNQPQHF.

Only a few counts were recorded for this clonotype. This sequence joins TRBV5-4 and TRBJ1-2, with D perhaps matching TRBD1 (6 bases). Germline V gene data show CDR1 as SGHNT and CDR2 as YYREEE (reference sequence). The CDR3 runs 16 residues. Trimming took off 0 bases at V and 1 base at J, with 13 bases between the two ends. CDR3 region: CASSLGAGANNYGYTF. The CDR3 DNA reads TGTGCCAGCAGCTTGGGGGCAGGGGCGAATAACTATGGCTACACCTTC.

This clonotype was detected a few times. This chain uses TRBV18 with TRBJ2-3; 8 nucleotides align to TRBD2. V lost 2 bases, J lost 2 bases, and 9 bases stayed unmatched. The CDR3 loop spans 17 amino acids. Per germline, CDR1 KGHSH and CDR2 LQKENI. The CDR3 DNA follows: TGTGCCAGCTCACCAGCGGCTAGCGGGCAACCCACAGATACGCAGTATTTT. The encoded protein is CASSPAASGQPTDTQYF.

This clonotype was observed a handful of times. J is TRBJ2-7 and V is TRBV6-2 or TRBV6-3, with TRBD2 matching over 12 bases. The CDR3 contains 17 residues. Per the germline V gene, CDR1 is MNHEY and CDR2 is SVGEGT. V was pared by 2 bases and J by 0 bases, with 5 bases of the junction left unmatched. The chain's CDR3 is CASSYTASGRDSYEQYF. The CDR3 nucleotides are TGTGCCAGCAGTTACACGGCTAGCGGGAGGGACTCCTACGAGCAGTACTTC.

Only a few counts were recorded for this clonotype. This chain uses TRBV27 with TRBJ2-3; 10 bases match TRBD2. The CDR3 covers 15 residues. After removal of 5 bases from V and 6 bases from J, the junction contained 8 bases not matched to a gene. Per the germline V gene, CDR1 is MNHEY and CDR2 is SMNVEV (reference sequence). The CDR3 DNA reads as TGTGCCAGCAGTCTGAGCGGGGGGGCCTGGGATACGCAGTATTTT. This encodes CASSLSGGAWDTQYF.

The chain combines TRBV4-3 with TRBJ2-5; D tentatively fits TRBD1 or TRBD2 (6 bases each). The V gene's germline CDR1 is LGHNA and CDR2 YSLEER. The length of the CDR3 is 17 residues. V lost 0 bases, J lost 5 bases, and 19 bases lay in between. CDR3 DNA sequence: TGCGCCAGCAGCCAAGATTTGGGGGGCGCGAGGAGGGAGACCCAGTACTTC. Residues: CASSQDLGGARRETQYF.

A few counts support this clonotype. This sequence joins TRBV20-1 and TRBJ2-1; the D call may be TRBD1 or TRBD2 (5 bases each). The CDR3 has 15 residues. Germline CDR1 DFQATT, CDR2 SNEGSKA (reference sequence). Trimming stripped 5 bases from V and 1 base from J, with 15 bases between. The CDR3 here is CSASVPGRSYNEQFF. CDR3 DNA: TGCAGTGCTTCTGTGCCGGGGCGATCCTACAATGAGCAGTTCTTC.